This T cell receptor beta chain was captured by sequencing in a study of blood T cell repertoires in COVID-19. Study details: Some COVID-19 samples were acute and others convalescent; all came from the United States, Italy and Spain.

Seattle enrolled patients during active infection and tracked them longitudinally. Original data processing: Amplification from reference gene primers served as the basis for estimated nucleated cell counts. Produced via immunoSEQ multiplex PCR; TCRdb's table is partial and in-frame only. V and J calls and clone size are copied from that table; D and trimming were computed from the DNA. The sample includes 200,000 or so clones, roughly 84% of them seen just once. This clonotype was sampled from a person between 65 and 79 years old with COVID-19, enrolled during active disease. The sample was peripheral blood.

The CDR3 sequence is CASSDLRVSSPLHF. CDR3 DNA sequence: TGTGCCAGCAGCGATCTGCGCGTGAGTTCACCCCTCCACTTT. The genes are TRBV9 and TRBJ1-6; D call uncertain. V lost 3 bases and J lost 9, with 13 bases in between. The CDR3 runs to 14 residues. Germline CDR1 reads SGDLS; CDR2 reads YYNGEE.